Reported below is one TCR beta chain. Antigen unknown. Compared with germline, one end of the junction differs, possibly owing to a read error. The time point: newly diagnosed GD, antithyroid drugs for less than 3 months. From RNA extracted from PBMCs, the TCR library was made. The authors built TCR beta libraries using iRepertoire HTBI primers and Arm-PCR of CDR3 regions. TCRdb itself ran the multiplex PCR reads through MiXCR, one entry per CDR3 protein. This sample yields 540,000 or so distinct CDR3 sequences, of which around an eighth are seen a single time; 10% belongs to the top ten. This specimen belongs to a study of regulatory T cells in long-lasting Graves disease. CDR3 size: 13 residues. Germline CDR1 reads SGHTA; CDR2 reads FQGNSA. Study-wide points: Possibly, too few samples lowered accuracy.

These data also featured in a second study, about T cells in Graves' hyperthyroidism and ophthalmopathy.

The clonotype was recovered from a man aged 30 to 45 with Graves disease. The specimen was peripheral blood mononuclear cells (PBMCs), collected at new diagnosis, from a patient treated with antithyroid drugs. The chain employs TRBV7-2 and TRBJ1-2; TRBD1 matches at 8 bases. CDR3 in DNA: TGTGCCAGCAGCATGGACAGGGACGGTGGCTGCACCTTC. Its translation: CASSMDRDGGCTF.